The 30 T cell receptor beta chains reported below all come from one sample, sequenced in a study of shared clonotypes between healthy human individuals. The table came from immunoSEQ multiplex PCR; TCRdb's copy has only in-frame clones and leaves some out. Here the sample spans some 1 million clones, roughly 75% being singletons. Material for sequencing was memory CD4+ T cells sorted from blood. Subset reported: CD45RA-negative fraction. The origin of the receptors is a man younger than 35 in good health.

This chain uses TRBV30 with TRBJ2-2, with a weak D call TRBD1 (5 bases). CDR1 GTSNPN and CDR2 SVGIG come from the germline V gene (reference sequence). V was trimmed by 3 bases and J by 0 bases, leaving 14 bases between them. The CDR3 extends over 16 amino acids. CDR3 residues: CAWRRKDRANTGELFF. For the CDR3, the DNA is TGTGCCTGGAGACGAAAAGACAGAGCGAACACCGGGGAGCTGTTTTTT. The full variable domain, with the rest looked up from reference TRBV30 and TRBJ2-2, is SQTIHQWPATLVQPVGSPLSLECTVEGTSNPNLYWYRQAAGRGLQLLFYSVGIGQISSEVPQNLSASRPQDRQFILSSKKLLLSDSGFYLCAWRRKDRANTGELFFGEGSRLTVL.

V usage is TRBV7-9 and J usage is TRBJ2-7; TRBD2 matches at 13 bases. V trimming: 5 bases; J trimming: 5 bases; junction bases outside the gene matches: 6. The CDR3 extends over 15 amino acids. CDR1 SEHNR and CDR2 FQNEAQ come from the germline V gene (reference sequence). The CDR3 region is CASSQGLAGDHEQYF. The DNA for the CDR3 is TGTGCCAGCAGCCAAGGACTAGCGGGGGATCACGAGCAGTACTTC.

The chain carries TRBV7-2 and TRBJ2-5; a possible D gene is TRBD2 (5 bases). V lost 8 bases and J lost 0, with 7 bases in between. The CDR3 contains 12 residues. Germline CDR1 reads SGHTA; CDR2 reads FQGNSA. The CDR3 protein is CASRLNQETQYF. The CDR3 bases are TGTGCCAGCCGACTAAACCAAGAGACCCAGTACTTC. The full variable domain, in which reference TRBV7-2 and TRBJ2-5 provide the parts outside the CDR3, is GAGVSQSPSNKVTEKGKDVELRCDPISGHTALYWYRQSLGQGLEFLIYFQGNSAPDKSGLPSDRFSAERTGGSVSTLTIQRTQQEDSAVYLCASRLNQETQYFGPGTRLLVL.

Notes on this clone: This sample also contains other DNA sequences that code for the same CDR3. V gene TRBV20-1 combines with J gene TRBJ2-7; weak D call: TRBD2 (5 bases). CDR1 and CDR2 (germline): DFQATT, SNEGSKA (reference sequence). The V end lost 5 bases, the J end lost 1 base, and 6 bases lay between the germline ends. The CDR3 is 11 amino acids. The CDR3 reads CSARGSYEQYF. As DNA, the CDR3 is TGCAGTGCTCGGGGTTCCTACGAGCAGTACTTC.

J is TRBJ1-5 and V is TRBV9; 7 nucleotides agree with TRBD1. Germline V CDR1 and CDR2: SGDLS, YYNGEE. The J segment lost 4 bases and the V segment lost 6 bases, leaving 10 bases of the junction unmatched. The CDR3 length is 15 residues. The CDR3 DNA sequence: TGTGCCAGCAACCCGACAGGGATGGATAATCAGCCCCAGCATTTT. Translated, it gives CASNPTGMDNQPQHF.

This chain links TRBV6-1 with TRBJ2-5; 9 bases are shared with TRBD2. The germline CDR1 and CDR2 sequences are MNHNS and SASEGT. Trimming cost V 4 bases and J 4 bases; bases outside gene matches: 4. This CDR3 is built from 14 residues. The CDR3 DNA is TGTGCCAGCAGTGGTCTAGCGGGGCTAGAGACCCAGTACTTC. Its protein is CASSGLAGLETQYF.

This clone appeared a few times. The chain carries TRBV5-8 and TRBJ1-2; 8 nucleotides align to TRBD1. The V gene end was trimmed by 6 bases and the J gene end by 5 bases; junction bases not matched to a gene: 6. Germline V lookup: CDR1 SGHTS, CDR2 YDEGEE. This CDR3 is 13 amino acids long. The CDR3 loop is CASNFDRGYGYTF. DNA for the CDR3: TGTGCCAGCAACTTCGACAGGGGATATGGCTACACCTTC.

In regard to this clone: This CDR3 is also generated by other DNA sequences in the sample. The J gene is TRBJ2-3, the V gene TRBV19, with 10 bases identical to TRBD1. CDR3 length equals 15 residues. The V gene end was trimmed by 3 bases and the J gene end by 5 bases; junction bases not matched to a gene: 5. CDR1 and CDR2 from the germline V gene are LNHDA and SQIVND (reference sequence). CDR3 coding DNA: TGTGCCAGTAGTATTCAAGGACAGGGGGGAGATACGCAGTATTTT. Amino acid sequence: CASSIQGQGGDTQYF.

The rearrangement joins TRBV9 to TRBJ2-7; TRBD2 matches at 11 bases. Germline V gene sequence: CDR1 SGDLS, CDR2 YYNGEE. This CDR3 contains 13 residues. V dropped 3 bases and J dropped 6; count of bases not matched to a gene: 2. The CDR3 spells CASSAGLAGEQYF. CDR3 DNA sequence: TGTGCCAGCAGCGCCGGACTAGCGGGCGAGCAGTACTTC.

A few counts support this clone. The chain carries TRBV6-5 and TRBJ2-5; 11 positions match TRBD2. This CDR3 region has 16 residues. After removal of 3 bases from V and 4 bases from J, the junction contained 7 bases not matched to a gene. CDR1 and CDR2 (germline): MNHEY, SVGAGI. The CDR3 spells CASSYSGLAGGETQYF. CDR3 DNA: TGTGCCAGCAGTTATTCAGGGCTAGCGGGAGGAGAGACCCAGTACTTC.

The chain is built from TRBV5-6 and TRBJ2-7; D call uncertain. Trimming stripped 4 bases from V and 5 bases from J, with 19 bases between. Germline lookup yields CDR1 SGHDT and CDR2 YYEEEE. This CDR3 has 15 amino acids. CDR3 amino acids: CASSPSLYLSDEQYF. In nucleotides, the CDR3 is TGTGCCAGCAGCCCGAGTCTCTACCTCTCGGACGAGCAGTACTTC.

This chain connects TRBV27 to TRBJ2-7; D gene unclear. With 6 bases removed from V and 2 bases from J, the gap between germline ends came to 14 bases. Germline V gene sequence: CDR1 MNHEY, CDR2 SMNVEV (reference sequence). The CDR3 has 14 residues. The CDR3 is CASSFEVGPYEQYF. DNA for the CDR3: TGTGCCAGCAGCTTCGAAGTAGGGCCCTACGAGCAGTACTTC.

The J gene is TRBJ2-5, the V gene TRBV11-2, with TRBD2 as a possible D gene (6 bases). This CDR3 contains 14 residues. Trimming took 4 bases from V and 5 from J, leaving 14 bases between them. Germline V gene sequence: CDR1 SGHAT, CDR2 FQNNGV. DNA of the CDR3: TGTGCCAGCAGCTCTCTTGGGGGGAAGGAGACCCAGTACTTC. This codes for CASSSLGGKETQYF.

The CDR3 DNA is TGTGCCAGCAGCCTCCTGGGTGGCTACACCTTC. This encodes CASSLLGGYTF. The rearrangement links TRBV2 to TRBJ1-2; D is uncertain. Germline values: CDR1 SNHLY, CDR2 FYNNEI. The CDR3 contains 11 residues. V gave up 6 bases and J gave up 7 bases, with 9 bases separating them.

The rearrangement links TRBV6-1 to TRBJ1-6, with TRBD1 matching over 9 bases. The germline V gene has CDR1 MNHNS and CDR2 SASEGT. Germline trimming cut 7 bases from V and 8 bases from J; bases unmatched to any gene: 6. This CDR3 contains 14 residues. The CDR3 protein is CASIRDRGDSPLHF. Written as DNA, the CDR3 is TGTGCCAGCATCCGAGACAGGGGGGATTCACCCCTCCACTTT.

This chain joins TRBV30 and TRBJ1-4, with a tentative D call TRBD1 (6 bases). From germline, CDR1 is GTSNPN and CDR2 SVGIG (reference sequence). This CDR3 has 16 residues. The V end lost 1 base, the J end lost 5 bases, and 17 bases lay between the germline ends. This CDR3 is CAWSEARGARNEKLFF. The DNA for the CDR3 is TGTGCCTGGAGTGAAGCCAGGGGCGCCCGGAATGAAAAACTGTTTTTT. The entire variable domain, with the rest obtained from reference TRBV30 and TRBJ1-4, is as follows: SQTIHQWPATLVQPVGSPLSLECTVEGTSNPNLYWYRQAAGRGLQLLFYSVGIGQISSEVPQNLSASRPQDRQFILSSKKLLLSDSGFYLCAWSEARGARNEKLFFGSGTQLSVL.

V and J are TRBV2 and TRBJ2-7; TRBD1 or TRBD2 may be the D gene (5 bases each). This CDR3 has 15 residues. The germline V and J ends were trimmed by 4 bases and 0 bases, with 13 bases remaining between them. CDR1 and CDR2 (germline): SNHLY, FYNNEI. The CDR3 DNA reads TGTGCCAGCAGTGCCGAGGCAGGGAGCTCCTACGAGCAGTACTTC. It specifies CASSAEAGSSYEQYF.

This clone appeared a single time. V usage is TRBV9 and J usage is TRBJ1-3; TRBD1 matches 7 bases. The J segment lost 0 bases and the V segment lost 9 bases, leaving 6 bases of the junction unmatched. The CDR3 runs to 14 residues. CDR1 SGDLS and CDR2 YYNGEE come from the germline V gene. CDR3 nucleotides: TGTGCCACCTCCCGGGACAGCTCTGGAAACACCATATATTTT. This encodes CATSRDSSGNTIYF.

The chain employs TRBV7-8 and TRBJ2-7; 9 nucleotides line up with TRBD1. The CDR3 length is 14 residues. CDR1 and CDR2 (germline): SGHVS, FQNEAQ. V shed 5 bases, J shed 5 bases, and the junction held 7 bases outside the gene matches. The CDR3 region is CASSARDRVHEQYF. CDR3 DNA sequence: TGTGCCAGCAGCGCCCGGGACAGGGTTCACGAGCAGTACTTC.

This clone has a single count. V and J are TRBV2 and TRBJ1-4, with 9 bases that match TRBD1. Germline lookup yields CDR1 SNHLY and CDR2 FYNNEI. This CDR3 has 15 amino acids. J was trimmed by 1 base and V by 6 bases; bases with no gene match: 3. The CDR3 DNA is TGTGCCAGCAGGATGGACAGGGGAACTAATGAAAAACTGTTTTTT. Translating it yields CASRMDRGTNEKLFF.

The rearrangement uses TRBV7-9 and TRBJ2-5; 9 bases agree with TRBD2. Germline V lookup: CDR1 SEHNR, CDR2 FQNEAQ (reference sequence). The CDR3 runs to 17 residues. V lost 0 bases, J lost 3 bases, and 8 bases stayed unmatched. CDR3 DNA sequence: TGTGCCAGCAGCTTAGCGGGCACGGCTAGCGGGGAAGAGACCCAGTACTTC. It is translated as CASSLAGTASGEETQYF.

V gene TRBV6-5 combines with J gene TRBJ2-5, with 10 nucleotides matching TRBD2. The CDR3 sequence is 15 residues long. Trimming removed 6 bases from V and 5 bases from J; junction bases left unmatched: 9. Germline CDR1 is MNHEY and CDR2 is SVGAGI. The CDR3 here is CASSPVIAGGETQYF. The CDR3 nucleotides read TGTGCCAGCAGCCCCGTGATAGCGGGAGGTGAGACCCAGTACTTC.

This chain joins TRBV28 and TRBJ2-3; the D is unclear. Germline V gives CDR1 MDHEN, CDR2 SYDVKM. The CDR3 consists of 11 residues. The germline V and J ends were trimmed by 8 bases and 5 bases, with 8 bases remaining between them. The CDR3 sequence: CASRVGDTQYF. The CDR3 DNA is TGTGCCAGCCGGGTCGGAGATACGCAGTATTTT.

The CDR3 loop is CASGYTILNQPQHF. The DNA of the CDR3 is TGTGCCAGCGGATACACCATCCTCAATCAGCCCCAGCATTTT. The chain couples TRBV28 to TRBJ1-5, with unresolved D. Trimming took off 8 bases at V and 3 bases at J, with 14 bases between the two ends. There are 14 residues in the CDR3. Germline assignment: CDR1 MDHEN and CDR2 SYDVKM. Filled out from reference TRBV28 and TRBJ1-5, the complete variable domain reads DVKVTQSSRYLVKRTGEKVFLECVQDMDHENMFWYRQDPGLGLRLIYFSYDVKMKEKGDIPEGYSVSREKKERFSLILESASTNQTSMYLCASGYTILNQPQHFGDGTRLSIL.

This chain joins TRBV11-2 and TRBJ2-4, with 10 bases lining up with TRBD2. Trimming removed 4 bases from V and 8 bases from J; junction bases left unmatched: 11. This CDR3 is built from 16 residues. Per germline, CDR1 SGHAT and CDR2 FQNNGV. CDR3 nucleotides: TGTGCCAGCAGCTCTTTAGCGGGAGGTCTAGTGGACATTCAGTACTTC. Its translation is CASSSLAGGLVDIQYF.

The chain's CDR3 is CASSVGQLPTDTQYF. In DNA, the CDR3 is TGTGCCAGCAGCGTGGGACAGCTACCCACAGATACGCAGTATTTT. The V and J genes are TRBV5-6 and TRBJ2-3; 7 bases are a match to TRBD1. V lost 4 bases and J lost 2; bases outside the gene matches: 7. CDR3 length equals 15 residues. CDR1 is SGHDT and CDR2 is YYEEEE in the germline V gene.

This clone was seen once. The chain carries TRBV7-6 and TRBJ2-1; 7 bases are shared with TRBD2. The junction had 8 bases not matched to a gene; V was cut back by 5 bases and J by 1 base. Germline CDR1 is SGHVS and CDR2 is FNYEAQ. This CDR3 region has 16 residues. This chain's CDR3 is CASSPRTSSSYNEQFF. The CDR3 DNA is TGTGCCAGCAGCCCGAGGACTAGTAGTTCCTACAATGAGCAGTTCTTC.

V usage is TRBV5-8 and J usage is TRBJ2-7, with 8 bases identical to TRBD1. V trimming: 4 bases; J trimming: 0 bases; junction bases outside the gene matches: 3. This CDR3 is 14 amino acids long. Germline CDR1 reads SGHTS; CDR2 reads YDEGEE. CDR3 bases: TGTGCCAGCAGCCGGGACAGGAGCTCCTACGAGCAGTACTTC. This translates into CASSRDRSSYEQYF.

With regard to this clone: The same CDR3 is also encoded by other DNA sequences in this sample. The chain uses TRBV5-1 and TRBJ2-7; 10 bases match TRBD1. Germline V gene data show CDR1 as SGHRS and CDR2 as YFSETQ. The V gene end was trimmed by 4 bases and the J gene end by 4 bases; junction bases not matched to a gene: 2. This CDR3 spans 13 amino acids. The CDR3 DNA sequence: TGCGCCAGCAGCGGGGGACAGGGGTACGAGCAGTACTTC. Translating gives CASSGGQGYEQYF.

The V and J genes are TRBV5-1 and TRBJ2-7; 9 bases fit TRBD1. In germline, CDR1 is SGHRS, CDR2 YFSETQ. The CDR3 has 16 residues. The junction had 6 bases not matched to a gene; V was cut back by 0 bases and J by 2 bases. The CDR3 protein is CASSLDGQGITYEQYF. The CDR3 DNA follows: TGCGCCAGCAGCTTGGATGGACAGGGGATTACCTACGAGCAGTACTTC.